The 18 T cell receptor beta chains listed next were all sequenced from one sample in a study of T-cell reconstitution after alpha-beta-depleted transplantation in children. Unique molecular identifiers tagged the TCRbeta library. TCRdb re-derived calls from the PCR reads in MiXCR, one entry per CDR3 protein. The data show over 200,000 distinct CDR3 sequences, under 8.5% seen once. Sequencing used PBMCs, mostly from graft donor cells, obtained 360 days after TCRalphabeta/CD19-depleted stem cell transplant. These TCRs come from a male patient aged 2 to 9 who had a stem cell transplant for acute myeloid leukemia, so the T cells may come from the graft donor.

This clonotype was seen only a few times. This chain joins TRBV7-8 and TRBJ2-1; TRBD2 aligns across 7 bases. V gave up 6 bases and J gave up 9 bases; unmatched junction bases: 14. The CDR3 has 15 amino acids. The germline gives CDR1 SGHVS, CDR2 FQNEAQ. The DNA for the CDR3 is TGTGCCAGCAGTCCCCATACTAGCGAGGAGGGTGAGCAGTTCTTC. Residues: CASSPHTSEEGEQFF. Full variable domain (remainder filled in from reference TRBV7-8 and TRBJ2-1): GAGVSQSPRYKVAKRGQDVALRCDPISGHVSLFWYQQALGQGPEFLTYFQNEAQLDKSGLPSDRFFAERPEGSVSTLKIQRTQQEDSAVYLCASSPHTSEEGEQFFGPGTRLTVL.

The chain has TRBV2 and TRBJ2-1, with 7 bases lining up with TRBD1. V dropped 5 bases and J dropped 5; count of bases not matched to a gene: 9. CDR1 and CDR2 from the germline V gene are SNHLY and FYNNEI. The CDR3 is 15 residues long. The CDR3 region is CASSPLNRGNNEQFF. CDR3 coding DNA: TGTGCCAGCAGTCCCCTGAACAGGGGTAACAATGAGCAGTTCTTC. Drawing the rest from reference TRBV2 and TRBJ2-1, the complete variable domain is EPEVTQTPSHQVTQMGQEVILRCVPISNHLYFYWYRQILGQKVEFLVSFYNNEISEKSEIFDDQFSVERPDGSNFTLKIRSTKLEDSAMYFCASSPLNRGNNEQFFGPGTRLTVL.

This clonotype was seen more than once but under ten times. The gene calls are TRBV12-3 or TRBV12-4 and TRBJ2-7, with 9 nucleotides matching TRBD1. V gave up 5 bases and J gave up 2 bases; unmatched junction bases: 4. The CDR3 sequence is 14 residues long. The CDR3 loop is CASSRRTGAYEQYF. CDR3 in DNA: TGTGCCAGCAGTCGTCGGACAGGGGCCTACGAGCAGTACTTC.

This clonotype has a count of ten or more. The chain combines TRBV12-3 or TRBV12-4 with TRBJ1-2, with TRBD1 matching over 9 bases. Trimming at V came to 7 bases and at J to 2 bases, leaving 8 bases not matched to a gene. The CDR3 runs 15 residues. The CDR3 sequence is CASNRPGTGNYGYTF. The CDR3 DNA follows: TGTGCCAGCAATCGTCCCGGGACAGGGAACTATGGCTACACCTTC.

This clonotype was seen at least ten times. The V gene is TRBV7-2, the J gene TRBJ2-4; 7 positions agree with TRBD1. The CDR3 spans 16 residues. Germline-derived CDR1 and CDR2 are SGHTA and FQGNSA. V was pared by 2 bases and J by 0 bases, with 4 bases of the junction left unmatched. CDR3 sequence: CASSLSQGVAKNIQYF. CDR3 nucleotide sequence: TGTGCCAGCAGCTTATCCCAGGGGGTAGCCAAAAACATTCAGTACTTC.

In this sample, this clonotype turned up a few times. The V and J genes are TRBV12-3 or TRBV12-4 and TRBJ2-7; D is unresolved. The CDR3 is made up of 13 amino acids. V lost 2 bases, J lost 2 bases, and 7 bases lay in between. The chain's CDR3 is CASSLTPAYEQYV. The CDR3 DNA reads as TGTGCCAGCAGTTTAACCCCCGCCTACGAGCAGTACGTC.

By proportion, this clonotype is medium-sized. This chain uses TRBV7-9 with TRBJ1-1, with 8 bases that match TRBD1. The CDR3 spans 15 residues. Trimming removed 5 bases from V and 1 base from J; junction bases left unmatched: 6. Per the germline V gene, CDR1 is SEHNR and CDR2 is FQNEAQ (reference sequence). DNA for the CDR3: TGTGCCAGCAGCCCCAACAGGGGGACGAACACTGAAGCTTTCTTT. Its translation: CASSPNRGTNTEAFF.

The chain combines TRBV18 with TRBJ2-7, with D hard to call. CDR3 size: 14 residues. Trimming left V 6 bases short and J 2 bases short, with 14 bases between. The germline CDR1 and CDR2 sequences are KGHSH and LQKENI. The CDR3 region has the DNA TGTGCCAGCTCCCAACATCACGGAACCTACGAGCAGTACTTC. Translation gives CASSQHHGTYEQYF.

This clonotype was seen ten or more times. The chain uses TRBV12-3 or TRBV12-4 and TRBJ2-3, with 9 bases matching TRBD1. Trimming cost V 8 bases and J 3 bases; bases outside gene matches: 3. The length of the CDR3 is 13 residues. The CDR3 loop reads CASCDRGTDTQYF. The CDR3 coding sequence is TGTGCCAGCTGTGACAGGGGGACAGATACGCAGTATTTT.

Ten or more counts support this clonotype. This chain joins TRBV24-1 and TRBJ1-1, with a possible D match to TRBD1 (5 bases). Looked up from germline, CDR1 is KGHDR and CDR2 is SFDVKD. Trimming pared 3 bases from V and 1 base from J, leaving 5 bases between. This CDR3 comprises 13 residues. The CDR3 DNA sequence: TGTGCCACCAGTGATGACAGGAACACTGAAGCTTTCTTT. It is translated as CATSDDRNTEAFF.

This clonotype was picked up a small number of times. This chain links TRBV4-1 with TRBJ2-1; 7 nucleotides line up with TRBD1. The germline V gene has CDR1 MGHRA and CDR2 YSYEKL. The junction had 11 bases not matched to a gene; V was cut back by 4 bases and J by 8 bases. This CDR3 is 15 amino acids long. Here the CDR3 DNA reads TGCGCCAGCAGCCTTCCGGGACAGCTTAAGGATGAGCAGTTCTTC. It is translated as CASSLPGQLKDEQFF.

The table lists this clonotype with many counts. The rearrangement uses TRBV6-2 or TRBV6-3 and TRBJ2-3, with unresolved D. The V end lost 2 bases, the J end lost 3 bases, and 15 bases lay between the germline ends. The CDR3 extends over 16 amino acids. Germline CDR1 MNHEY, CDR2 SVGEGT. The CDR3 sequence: CASSYVSVRRTDTQYF. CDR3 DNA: TGTGCCAGCAGTTACGTGAGTGTACGGCGGACAGATACGCAGTATTTT.

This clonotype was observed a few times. As DNA, the CDR3 is TGTGCCAGCAGCTCGACAGGTACAAACACTGAAGCTTTCTTT. The encoded protein is CASSSTGTNTEAFF. The rearrangement uses TRBV7-9 and TRBJ1-1; D possibly corresponds to TRBD1 (6 bases). Trimming removed 4 bases from V and 2 bases from J, with 11 bases in between. The CDR3 has 14 amino acids. CDR1 and CDR2 from the germline V gene are SEHNR and FQNEAQ (reference sequence).

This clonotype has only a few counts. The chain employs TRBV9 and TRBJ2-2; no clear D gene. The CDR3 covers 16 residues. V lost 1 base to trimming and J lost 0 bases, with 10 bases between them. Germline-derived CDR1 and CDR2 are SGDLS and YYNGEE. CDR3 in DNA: TGTGCCAGCAGCGTATTAGTGGGCCCGAACACCGGGGAGCTGTTTTTT. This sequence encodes CASSVLVGPNTGELFF.

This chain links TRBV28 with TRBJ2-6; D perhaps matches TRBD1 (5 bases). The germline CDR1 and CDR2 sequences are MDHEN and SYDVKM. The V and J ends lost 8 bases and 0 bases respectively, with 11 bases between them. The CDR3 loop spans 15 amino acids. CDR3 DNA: TGTGCCAGCTGTAGGGGCCGCTCTGGGGCCAACGTCCTGACTTTC. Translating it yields CASCRGRSGANVLTF.

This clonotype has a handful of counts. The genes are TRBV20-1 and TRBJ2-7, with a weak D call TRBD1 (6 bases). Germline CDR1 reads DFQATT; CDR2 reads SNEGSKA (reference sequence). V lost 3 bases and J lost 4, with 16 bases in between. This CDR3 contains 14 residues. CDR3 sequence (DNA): TGCAGTGCTAGGTCGTCCGGGACATCGTACGAGCAGTACTTC. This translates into CSARSSGTSYEQYF.

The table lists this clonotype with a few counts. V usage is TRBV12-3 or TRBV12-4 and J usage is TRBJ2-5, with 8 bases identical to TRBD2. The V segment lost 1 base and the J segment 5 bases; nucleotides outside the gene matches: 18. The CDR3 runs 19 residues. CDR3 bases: TGTGCCAGCAGTTTAGTAGGGGAGAAGCGGGGGTGGGGCCACGAGACCCAGTACTTC. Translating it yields CASSLVGEKRGWGHETQYF.

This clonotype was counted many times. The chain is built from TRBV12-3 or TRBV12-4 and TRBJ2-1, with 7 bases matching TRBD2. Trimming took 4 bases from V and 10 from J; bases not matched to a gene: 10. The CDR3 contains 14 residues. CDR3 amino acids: CASSSSRLAREQFF. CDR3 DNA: TGTGCCAGCAGTTCCTCACGACTAGCACGGGAGCAGTTCTTC.